This is a list of T cell receptor beta chains from one sample in a study of T cell clones after liver transplantation. Assay used: immunoSEQ multiplex PCR; TCRdb lists only in-frame clones, some missing. In the table there are some 11,000 clones, over 55% of which are singletons. The sequences come from CD4+ T cells from blood, collected roughly 30 months after liver transplant. The receptors here all came from a human patient who received a liver transplant. The graft donor may have given rise to some T cells. The conserved cysteine and the conserved F or W are not part of the CDR3 here.

CDR3aa | j_gene | v_gene
ASSMSGGADTQY | TRBJ2-3 | TRBV5-4
ASSESAAGEYQETQY | TRBJ2-5 | TRBV10-1
ASSLNGNQPQH | TRBJ1-5 | TRBV28
ASSFPGDHTEAF | TRBJ1-1 | TRBV27
ASSLEGVSYNEQF | TRBJ2-1 | TRBV5-1
AITPGGTEQF | TRBJ2-1 | TRBV6-1
ASSLSSGPGTDTQY | TRBJ2-3 | TRBV5-4
ASSLGQSYQPQH | TRBJ1-5 | TRBV27
ASSLTHFNQPQH | TRBJ1-5 | TRBV6-6
ASSPGLANGF | TRBJ2-1 | TRBV7-9
ASSPWTGTDTQY | TRBJ2-3 | TRBV9
ASSPLSYEQY | TRBJ2-7 | TRBV7-9
ASSLETDTLDGYT | TRBJ1-2 | TRBV5-6
ASSYLQGRSGYT | TRBJ1-2 | TRBV6-5
ASSLSGREAF | TRBJ1-1 | TRBV27
ASSFGLAGNEQF | TRBJ2-1 | TRBV7-9
ASSLDGPLDEQY | TRBJ2-7 | TRBV11-1
ASSLGPGAWNEQF | TRBJ2-1 | TRBV5-5
ATSREGSDNGNSPLH | TRBJ1-6 | TRBV15
ATSGGNTEAF | TRBJ1-1 | TRBV4-2
SVADRGETEAF | TRBJ1-1 | TRBV29-1
ATSTEGQGYEQY | TRBJ2-7 | TRBV15
ASHTFGGEEETQY | TRBJ2-5 | TRBV6-6
SVEYGLTQY | TRBJ2-3 | TRBV29-1
ASSLDQGNQPQH | TRBJ1-5 | TRBV28
ASDQVAGGGNEQF | TRBJ2-1 | TRBV19
ASSPAEAGVGGELF | TRBJ2-2 | TRBV27
ASSFLGGGGTTGELF | TRBJ2-2 | TRBV27
ASSSSGDFPPYEQY | TRBJ2-7 | TRBV7-8
ASSLGQSNQPQH | TRBJ1-5 | TRBV5-5
ASSFAAGQETQY | TRBJ2-5 | TRBV11-2
ASSELGRTYEQY | TRBJ2-7 | TRBV6-1
ASSTQGKEETQY | TRBJ2-5 | TRBV19
ATGTSVKNIQY | TRBJ2-4 | TRBV15
ASSRRTSGRSRNEQF | TRBJ2-1 | TRBV7-9
ASSIRQPSSYNSPLH | TRBJ1-6 | TRBV19